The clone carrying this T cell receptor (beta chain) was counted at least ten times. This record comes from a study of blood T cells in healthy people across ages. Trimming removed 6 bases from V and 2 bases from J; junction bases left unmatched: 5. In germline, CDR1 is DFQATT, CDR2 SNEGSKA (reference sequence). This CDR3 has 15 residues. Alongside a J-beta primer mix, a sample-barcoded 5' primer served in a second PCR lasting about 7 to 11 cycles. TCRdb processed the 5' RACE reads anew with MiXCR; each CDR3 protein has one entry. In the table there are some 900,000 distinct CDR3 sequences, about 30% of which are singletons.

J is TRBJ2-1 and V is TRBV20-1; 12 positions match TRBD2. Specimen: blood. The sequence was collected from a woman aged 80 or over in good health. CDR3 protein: CSARTSGVTYNEQFF. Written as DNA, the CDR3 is TGCAGTGCGCGGACTAGCGGGGTAACCTACAATGAGCAGTTCTTC.